Given below is one TCR beta chain in context. Its antigen is currently unknown. The sample originates from a study of cytomegalovirus exposure and HLA in healthy donors. CDR1 and CDR2 (germline): LNHDA, SQIVND (reference sequence). Trimming left V 5 bases short and J 1 base short, with 18 bases between. CDR3 length: 17 amino acids. Findings and limits, study-wide: Later analysis identified over 15,000 TCR beta sequences associated with HLA alleles, using a false discovery rate threshold of 0.05. A few V segments could not be told apart, such as TRBV6-2 and TRBV6-3, and were left out.

PCR amplification relied on 60 Vbeta primers (plus 13 Jbeta primers). Produced via immunoSEQ multiplex PCR; TCRdb's table is partial and in-frame only. The top ten clones hold about 1.6% of a sample with 95,000 to 130,000 clones, around 74% of them seen once. The V and J genes are TRBV19 and TRBJ1-5; D might be TRBD1 (6 bases). The source material was PBMCs. This TCR was sampled from a woman aged 18 to 35 in good health and CMV-seronegative. The CDR3 sequence: CASSPEKGDKSNQPQHF. For the CDR3, the DNA is TGTGCCAGTAGTCCCGAAAAGGGGGACAAGAGCAATCAGCCCCAGCATTTT. Using reference TRBV19 and TRBJ1-5 for the parts outside the CDR3, the full variable domain is DGGITQSPKYLFRKEGQNVTLSCEQNLNHDAMYWYRQDPGQGLRLIYYSQIVNDFQKGDIAEGYSVSREKKESFPLTVTSAQKNPTAFYLCASSPEKGDKSNQPQHFGDGTRLSIL.